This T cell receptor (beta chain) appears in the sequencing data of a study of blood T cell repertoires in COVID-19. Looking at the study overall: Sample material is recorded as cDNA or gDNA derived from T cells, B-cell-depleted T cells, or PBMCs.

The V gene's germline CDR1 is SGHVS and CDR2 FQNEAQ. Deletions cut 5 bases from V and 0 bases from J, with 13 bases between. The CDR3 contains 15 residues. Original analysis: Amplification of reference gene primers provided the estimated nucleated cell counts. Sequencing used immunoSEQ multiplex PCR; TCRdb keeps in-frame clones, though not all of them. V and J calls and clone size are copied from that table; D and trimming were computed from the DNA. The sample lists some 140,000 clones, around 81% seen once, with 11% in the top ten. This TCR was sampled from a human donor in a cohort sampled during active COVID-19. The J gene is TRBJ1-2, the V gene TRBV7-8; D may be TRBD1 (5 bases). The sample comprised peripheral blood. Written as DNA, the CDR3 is TGTGCCAGCAGCCCGACAGCACTTACTAACTATGGCTACACCTTC. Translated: CASSPTALTNYGYTF.